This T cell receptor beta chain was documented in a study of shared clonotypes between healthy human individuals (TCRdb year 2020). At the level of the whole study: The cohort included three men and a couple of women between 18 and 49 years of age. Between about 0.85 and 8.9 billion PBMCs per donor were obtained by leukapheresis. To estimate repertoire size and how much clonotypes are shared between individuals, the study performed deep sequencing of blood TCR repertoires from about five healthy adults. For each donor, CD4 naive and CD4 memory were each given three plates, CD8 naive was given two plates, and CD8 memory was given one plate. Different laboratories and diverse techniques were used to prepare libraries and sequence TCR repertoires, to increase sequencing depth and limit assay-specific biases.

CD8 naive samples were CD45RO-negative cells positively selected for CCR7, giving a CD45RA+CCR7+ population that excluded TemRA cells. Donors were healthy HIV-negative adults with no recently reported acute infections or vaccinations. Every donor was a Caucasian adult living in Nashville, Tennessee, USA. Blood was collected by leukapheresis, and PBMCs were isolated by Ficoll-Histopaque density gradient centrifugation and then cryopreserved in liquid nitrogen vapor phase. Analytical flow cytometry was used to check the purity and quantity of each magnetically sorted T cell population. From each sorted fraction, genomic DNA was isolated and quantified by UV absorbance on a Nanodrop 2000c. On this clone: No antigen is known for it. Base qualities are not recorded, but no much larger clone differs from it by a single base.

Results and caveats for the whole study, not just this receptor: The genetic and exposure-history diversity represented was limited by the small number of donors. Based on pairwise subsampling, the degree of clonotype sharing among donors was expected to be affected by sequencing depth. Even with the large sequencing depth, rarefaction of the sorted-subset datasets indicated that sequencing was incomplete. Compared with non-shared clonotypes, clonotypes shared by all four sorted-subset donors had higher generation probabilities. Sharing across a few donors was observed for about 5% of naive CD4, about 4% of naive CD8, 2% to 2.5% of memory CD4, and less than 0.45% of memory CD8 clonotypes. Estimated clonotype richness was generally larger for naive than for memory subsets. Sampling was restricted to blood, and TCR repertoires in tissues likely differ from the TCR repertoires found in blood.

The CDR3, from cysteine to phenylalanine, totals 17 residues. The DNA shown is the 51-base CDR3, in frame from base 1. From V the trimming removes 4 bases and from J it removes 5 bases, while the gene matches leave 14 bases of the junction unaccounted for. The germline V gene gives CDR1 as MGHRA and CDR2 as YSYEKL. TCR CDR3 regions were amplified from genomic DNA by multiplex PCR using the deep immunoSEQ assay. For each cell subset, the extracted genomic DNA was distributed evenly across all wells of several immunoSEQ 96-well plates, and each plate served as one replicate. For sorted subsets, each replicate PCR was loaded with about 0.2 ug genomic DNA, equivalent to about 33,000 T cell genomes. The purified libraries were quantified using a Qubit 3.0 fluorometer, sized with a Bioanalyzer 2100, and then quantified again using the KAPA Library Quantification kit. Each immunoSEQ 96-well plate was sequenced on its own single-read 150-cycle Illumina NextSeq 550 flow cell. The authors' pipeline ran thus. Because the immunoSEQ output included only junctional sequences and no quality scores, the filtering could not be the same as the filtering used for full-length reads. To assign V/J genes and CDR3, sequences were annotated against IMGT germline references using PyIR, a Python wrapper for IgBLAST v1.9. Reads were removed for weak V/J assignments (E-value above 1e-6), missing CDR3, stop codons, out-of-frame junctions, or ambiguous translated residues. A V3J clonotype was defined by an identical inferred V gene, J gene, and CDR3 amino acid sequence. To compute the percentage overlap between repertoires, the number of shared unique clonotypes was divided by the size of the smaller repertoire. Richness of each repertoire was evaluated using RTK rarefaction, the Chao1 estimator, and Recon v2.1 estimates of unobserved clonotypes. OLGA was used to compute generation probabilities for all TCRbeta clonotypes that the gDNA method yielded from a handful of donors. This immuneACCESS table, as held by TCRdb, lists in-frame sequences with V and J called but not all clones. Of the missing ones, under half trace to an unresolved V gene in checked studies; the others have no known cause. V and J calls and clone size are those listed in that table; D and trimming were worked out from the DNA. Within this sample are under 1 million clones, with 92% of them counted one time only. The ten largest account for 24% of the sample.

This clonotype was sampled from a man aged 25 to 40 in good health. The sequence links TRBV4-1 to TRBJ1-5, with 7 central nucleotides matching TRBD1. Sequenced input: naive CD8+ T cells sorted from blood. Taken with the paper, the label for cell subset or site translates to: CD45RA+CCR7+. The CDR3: CASSLYPGTETDQPQHF. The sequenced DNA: TGCGCCAGCAGCCTTTATCCCGGGACAGAAACCGATCAGCCCCAGCATTTT.